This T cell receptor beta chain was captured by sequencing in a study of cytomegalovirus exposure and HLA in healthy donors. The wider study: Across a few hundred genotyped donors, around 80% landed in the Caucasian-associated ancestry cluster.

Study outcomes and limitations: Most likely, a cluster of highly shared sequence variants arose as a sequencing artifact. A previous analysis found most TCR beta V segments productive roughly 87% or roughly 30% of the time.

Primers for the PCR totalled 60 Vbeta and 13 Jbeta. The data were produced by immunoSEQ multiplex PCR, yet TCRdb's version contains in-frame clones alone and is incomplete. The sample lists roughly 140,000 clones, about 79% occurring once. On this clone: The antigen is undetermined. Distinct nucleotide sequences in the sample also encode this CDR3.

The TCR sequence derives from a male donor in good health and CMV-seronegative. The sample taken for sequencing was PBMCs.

Written as DNA, the CDR3 is TGCGCCAGCAGCTTGGATGGAGCGAACACCGGGGAGCTGTTTTTT. Translation gives CASSLDGANTGELFF. The chain uses TRBV5-1 and TRBJ2-2; D unclear. Germline-derived CDR1 and CDR2 are SGHRS and YFSETQ. This CDR3 spans 15 amino acids. The V and J ends lost 0 bases and 0 bases respectively, with 6 bases between them.